The rows below give T cell receptor beta chains drawn from one sample of a study of cytomegalovirus exposure and HLA in healthy donors. Using immunoSEQ multiplex PCR, the repertoire was profiled, and TCRdb retains in-frame clones only, with some absent. The table records approximately 190,000 clones, 81% of them present only once. Specimen: PBMCs. These receptors were taken from a man in his forties or fifties in good health and CMV-seropositive. The CDR3 runs from the conserved cysteine through the conserved F or W. Fields, in order: D gene, clone size, J gene, V gene, CDR3 DNA, CDR3 protein. The D gene is left open where the match is weak. Size values are once, few and many counts, or a class for expanded clones, and some rows have none.

d_call: TRBD2; clone_size: few; j_call: TRBJ2-7; v_call: TRBV11-2; cdr3_nt: TGTGCCAGCAGGAGGACTAGCGGGGACTACGAGCAGTACTTC; cdr3_aa: CASRRTSGDYEQYF
d_call: TRBD1; clone_size: NA; j_call: TRBJ2-4; v_call: TRBV27; cdr3_nt: TGTGCCAGCAGTCCAGGCGGACAGGGAGGCGGAAACATTCAGTACTTC; cdr3_aa: CASSPGGQGGGNIQYF
d_call: NA; clone_size: NA; j_call: TRBJ2-3; v_call: TRBV15; cdr3_nt: TGTGCCACCAGCAGAGGAGCGGGCCTCCTGTCCTCCTTTAGCACAGATACGCAGTATTTT; cdr3_aa: CATSRGAGLLSSFSTDTQYF
d_call: TRBD1; clone_size: NA; j_call: TRBJ1-4; v_call: TRBV11-1; cdr3_nt: TGTGCCAGCAGCGCCGGGACAGGGAATGAAAAACTGTTTTTT; cdr3_aa: CASSAGTGNEKLFF
d_call: NA; clone_size: NA; j_call: TRBJ1-6; v_call: TRBV25-1; cdr3_nt: TGTGCCAGCAGTAGCAGGTCCTATAATTCACCCCTCCACTTT; cdr3_aa: CASSSRSYNSPLHF
d_call: TRBD1; clone_size: NA; j_call: TRBJ1-1; v_call: TRBV7-9; cdr3_nt: TGTGCCAGCAGCCCCGGGACAGCAAACACTGAAGCTTTCTTT; cdr3_aa: CASSPGTANTEAFF
d_call: NA; clone_size: NA; j_call: TRBJ1-2; v_call: TRBV28; cdr3_nt: TGTGCCAGCAGTATAGACAGGAGCGGTTGTGGCTACACCTTC; cdr3_aa: CASSIDRSGCGYTF
d_call: TRBD1; clone_size: NA; j_call: TRBJ2-5; v_call: TRBV4-1; cdr3_nt: TGCGCCAGCAGCCAAGAATCAGGGGGTCAAGAGACCCAGTACTTC; cdr3_aa: CASSQESGGQETQYF
d_call: TRBD2; clone_size: NA; j_call: TRBJ2-7; v_call: TRBV10-3; cdr3_nt: TGTGCCATCAGTGTAACACGGGAGGGCGAGCAGTACTTC; cdr3_aa: CAISVTREGEQYF
d_call: NA; clone_size: NA; j_call: TRBJ2-7; v_call: TRBV7-9; cdr3_nt: TGTGCCAGCAGCACAGCAGGGGGGAACGAGCAGTACTTC; cdr3_aa: CASSTAGGNEQYF
d_call: TRBD1; clone_size: few; j_call: TRBJ2-3; v_call: TRBV5-1; cdr3_nt: TGCGCCAGCAGCTCCAGGGGGCTTATGGCAGATACGCAGTATTTT; cdr3_aa: CASSSRGLMADTQYF
d_call: TRBD2; clone_size: NA; j_call: TRBJ2-7; v_call: TRBV6-5; cdr3_nt: TGTGCCAGCAGACCATCTAGCGGGTGGTACGAGCAGTACTTC; cdr3_aa: CASRPSSGWYEQYF
d_call: NA; clone_size: NA; j_call: TRBJ1-3; v_call: TRBV15; cdr3_nt: TGTGCCACCAGCAGAGATCTTGCGGGGGACTCTGGAAACACCATATATTTT; cdr3_aa: CATSRDLAGDSGNTIYF
d_call: NA; clone_size: NA; j_call: TRBJ1-5; v_call: TRBV10-3; cdr3_nt: TGTGCCATCAGTGCGGGGGGAGATCAGCCCCAGCATTTT; cdr3_aa: CAISAGGDQPQHF
d_call: NA; clone_size: NA; j_call: TRBJ1-5; v_call: TRBV5-5; cdr3_nt: TGTGCCAGCAGCTTGGCCGAGGGCGCTGGGGTAAATCAGCCCCAGCATTTT; cdr3_aa: CASSLAEGAGVNQPQHF
d_call: NA; clone_size: once; j_call: TRBJ2-7; v_call: TRBV19; cdr3_nt: TGTGCCAGTAGTACATCCGGACAAGGCTACGAGCAGTACTTC; cdr3_aa: CASSTSGQGYEQYF
d_call: NA; clone_size: NA; j_call: TRBJ1-1; v_call: TRBV2; cdr3_nt: TGTGCCAGCGAGTGGGCGGGGAACACTGAAGCTTTCTTT; cdr3_aa: CASEWAGNTEAFF
d_call: NA; clone_size: NA; j_call: TRBJ1-2; v_call: TRBV6-5; cdr3_nt: TGTGCCAGCAGTTACTCATCCGGGATCTTCTATGGCTACACCTTC; cdr3_aa: CASSYSSGIFYGYTF
d_call: TRBD1; clone_size: NA; j_call: TRBJ2-5; v_call: TRBV25-1; cdr3_nt: TGTGCCAGCAGTGGCAACAACAGGGGGCAAGAGACCCAGTACTTC; cdr3_aa: CASSGNNRGQETQYF
d_call: TRBD1; clone_size: NA; j_call: TRBJ2-2; v_call: TRBV7-3; cdr3_nt: TGTGCCAGCAGCTTAAGGGCCGGGACAGGGAACACCGGGGAGCTGTTTTTT; cdr3_aa: CASSLRAGTGNTGELFF
d_call: TRBD1; clone_size: NA; j_call: TRBJ2-7; v_call: TRBV6-1; cdr3_nt: TGTGCCAGCAGAGACAGGGCTTACTACGAGCAGTACTTC; cdr3_aa: CASRDRAYYEQYF
d_call: NA; clone_size: NA; j_call: TRBJ1-1; v_call: TRBV15; cdr3_nt: TGTGCCACCAGCAGAGATTACCAGGCCTTAGGGGACACTGAAGCTTTCTTT; cdr3_aa: CATSRDYQALGDTEAFF
d_call: TRBD2; clone_size: NA; j_call: TRBJ2-1; v_call: TRBV15; cdr3_nt: TGTGCCACCAGCAGAGTGGGTGGTAGCGGGAGGCCAAACAATGAGCAGTTCTTC; cdr3_aa: CATSRVGGSGRPNNEQFF
d_call: TRBD2; clone_size: NA; j_call: TRBJ2-7; v_call: TRBV6-1; cdr3_nt: TGTGCCAGCAGTGTCCGGACATTGACTAGCGGGCAATCCTCCTACGAGCAGTACTTC; cdr3_aa: CASSVRTLTSGQSSYEQYF
d_call: TRBD1; clone_size: NA; j_call: TRBJ1-6; v_call: TRBV7-9; cdr3_nt: TGTGCCAGCAGCTTAGGAACAGGGGTGAATTCACCCCTCCACTTT; cdr3_aa: CASSLGTGVNSPLHF
d_call: TRBD1; clone_size: NA; j_call: TRBJ1-2; v_call: TRBV6-5; cdr3_nt: TGTGCCAGCAGTGATCCGGACAGGGCGGATGGCTACACCTTC; cdr3_aa: CASSDPDRADGYTF
d_call: NA; clone_size: NA; j_call: TRBJ1-2; v_call: TRBV29-1; cdr3_nt: TGCAGCGTTGGACAGCGAATAAACTATGGCTACACCTTC; cdr3_aa: CSVGQRINYGYTF
d_call: NA; clone_size: NA; j_call: TRBJ2-7; v_call: TRBV6-5; cdr3_nt: TGTGCCAGCAGCATCACAGGGCAGGGGGGATACGAGCAGTACTTC; cdr3_aa: CASSITGQGGYEQYF
d_call: NA; clone_size: NA; j_call: TRBJ1-2; v_call: TRBV29-1; cdr3_nt: TGCAGCGTTACCCCACCCGGTGGCTACACCTTC; cdr3_aa: CSVTPPGGYTF
d_call: TRBD2; clone_size: NA; j_call: TRBJ2-3; v_call: TRBV6-4; cdr3_nt: TGTGCCAGCAGTCCCCAGGGGACTAGATACACAGATACGCAGTATTTT; cdr3_aa: CASSPQGTRYTDTQYF
d_call: TRBD2; clone_size: NA; j_call: TRBJ2-2; v_call: TRBV19; cdr3_nt: TGTGCCAGTAGTAGCCTAGCGGACGCGAACACCGGGGAGCTGTTTTTT; cdr3_aa: CASSSLADANTGELFF
d_call: NA; clone_size: NA; j_call: TRBJ1-1; v_call: TRBV6-6; cdr3_nt: TGTGCCAGCAGTTACGCCCCGGGTAGCACTGAAGCTTTCTTT; cdr3_aa: CASSYAPGSTEAFF
d_call: TRBD1; clone_size: NA; j_call: TRBJ1-2; v_call: TRBV10-3; cdr3_nt: TGTGCCATCAGTGACCTGACAGGGGGAGTGAACTATGGCTACACCTTC; cdr3_aa: CAISDLTGGVNYGYTF
d_call: NA; clone_size: once; j_call: TRBJ2-3; v_call: TRBV5-1; cdr3_nt: TGCGCCAGCAGTTCTGAGACAGATACGCAGTATTTT; cdr3_aa: CASSSETDTQYF
d_call: NA; clone_size: NA; j_call: TRBJ2-3; v_call: TRBV6-5; cdr3_nt: TGTGCCAGCCGGGACTCTAACACAGATACGCAGTATTTT; cdr3_aa: CASRDSNTDTQYF
d_call: NA; clone_size: NA; j_call: TRBJ1-4; v_call: TRBV11-3; cdr3_nt: TGTGCCAGCAGCCCGCACATAAGGGGGGAAAAACTGTTTTTT; cdr3_aa: CASSPHIRGEKLFF
d_call: TRBD1; clone_size: NA; j_call: TRBJ1-2; v_call: TRBV7-9; cdr3_nt: TGTGCCAGCAGCCCTTCCCCCGGGACAGGGGACTATGGCTACACCTTC; cdr3_aa: CASSPSPGTGDYGYTF
d_call: NA; clone_size: NA; j_call: TRBJ2-3; v_call: TRBV7-7; cdr3_nt: TGTGCCAGCAGCTCGGGGGGCCCAGATACGCAGTATTTT; cdr3_aa: CASSSGGPDTQYF
d_call: NA; clone_size: NA; j_call: TRBJ1-2; v_call: TRBV28; cdr3_nt: TGTGCCAGCAGTTCCCCTGTGTATGGCTACACCTTC; cdr3_aa: CASSSPVYGYTF
d_call: NA; clone_size: NA; j_call: TRBJ1-1; v_call: TRBV5-4; cdr3_nt: TGTGCCAGCAGCCTCCCGGTAGGGGCGGTGGTGAACACTGAAGCTTTCTTT; cdr3_aa: CASSLPVGAVVNTEAFF
d_call: TRBD1; clone_size: NA; j_call: TRBJ2-1; v_call: TRBV4-2; cdr3_nt: TGTGCCAGCAGCTCGCCCGGGACAGGGGATAGGAATGAGCAGTTCTTC; cdr3_aa: CASSSPGTGDRNEQFF
d_call: NA; clone_size: NA; j_call: TRBJ2-1; v_call: TRBV12-5; cdr3_nt: TGTGCTAGTGGTTTGTTCGGGACAACGAGGGATGAGCAGTTCTTC; cdr3_aa: CASGLFGTTRDEQFF
d_call: NA; clone_size: NA; j_call: TRBJ2-1; v_call: TRBV27; cdr3_nt: TGTGCCACAGGGTGGTATGAGCAGTTCTTC; cdr3_aa: CATGWYEQFF
d_call: NA; clone_size: NA; j_call: TRBJ1-2; v_call: TRBV5-1; cdr3_nt: TGCGCCAGCAGCTGGATGCCAGGGAACGATGGCTACACCTTC; cdr3_aa: CASSWMPGNDGYTF
d_call: NA; clone_size: NA; j_call: TRBJ2-3; v_call: TRBV2; cdr3_nt: TGTGCCAGCAGTGAGTGGGGAGGCACAGATACGCAGTATTTT; cdr3_aa: CASSEWGGTDTQYF
d_call: TRBD2; clone_size: NA; j_call: TRBJ2-3; v_call: TRBV15; cdr3_nt: TGTGCCACCAGCAGGAAAGCGGGAAGCACAGATACGCAGTATTTT; cdr3_aa: CATSRKAGSTDTQYF
d_call: NA; clone_size: NA; j_call: TRBJ2-7; v_call: TRBV15; cdr3_nt: TGTGCCACCAGCAGAGATGTCGACAGTTCCTACGAGCAGTACTTC; cdr3_aa: CATSRDVDSSYEQYF
d_call: TRBD1; clone_size: few; j_call: TRBJ1-1; v_call: TRBV14; cdr3_nt: TGTGCCAGCAGCCCACGGGACAGGAACACTGAAGCTTTCTTT; cdr3_aa: CASSPRDRNTEAFF
d_call: TRBD2; clone_size: NA; j_call: TRBJ2-7; v_call: TRBV7-8; cdr3_nt: TGTGCCAGCAGCTCCCATCTGGGACTAGCATACGAGCAGTACTTC; cdr3_aa: CASSSHLGLAYEQYF
d_call: NA; clone_size: NA; j_call: TRBJ2-2; v_call: TRBV2; cdr3_nt: TGTGCCAGCAGCCGAGGGCTAGCTGACTACACCGGGGAGCTGTTTTTT; cdr3_aa: CASSRGLADYTGELFF
d_call: TRBD1; clone_size: NA; j_call: TRBJ2-7; v_call: TRBV27; cdr3_nt: TGTGCCAGCAGAAGGGACAGGGCCTACGAGCAGTACTTC; cdr3_aa: CASRRDRAYEQYF
d_call: TRBD1; clone_size: NA; j_call: TRBJ2-1; v_call: TRBV2; cdr3_nt: TGTGCCAGCAGTGAAGCTCCCGGACAGGGGAGGAATGAGCAGTTCTTC; cdr3_aa: CASSEAPGQGRNEQFF
d_call: TRBD2; clone_size: NA; j_call: TRBJ2-1; v_call: TRBV4-1; cdr3_nt: TGCGCCAGCAGCCAAACTAGCGGGAGCGACAATGAGCAGTTCTTC; cdr3_aa: CASSQTSGSDNEQFF
d_call: TRBD1; clone_size: NA; j_call: TRBJ2-3; v_call: TRBV6-1; cdr3_nt: TGTGCCACCCGACAGGGGGAAGTGGGGCAGTATTTT; cdr3_aa: CATRQGEVGQYF
d_call: TRBD1; clone_size: few; j_call: TRBJ2-1; v_call: TRBV19; cdr3_nt: TGTGCCAGTAGTATAGGCCCTCGACAGGGGGTGTACAATGAGCAGTTCTTC; cdr3_aa: CASSIGPRQGVYNEQFF
d_call: NA; clone_size: NA; j_call: TRBJ2-1; v_call: TRBV5-6; cdr3_nt: TGTGCCAGCAGCTTGGTCCGGAGGACCACCAATGAGCAGTTCTTC; cdr3_aa: CASSLVRRTTNEQFF
d_call: TRBD2; clone_size: few; j_call: TRBJ2-2; v_call: TRBV9; cdr3_nt: TGTGCCAGCAAGACTAGCGGGGGGCAAGAAGGGACCGGGGAGCTGTTTTTT; cdr3_aa: CASKTSGGQEGTGELFF
d_call: NA; clone_size: NA; j_call: TRBJ2-7; v_call: TRBV19; cdr3_nt: TGTGCCAGTAGCACCGACAGGCTTAACTCCTACGAGCAGTACTTC; cdr3_aa: CASSTDRLNSYEQYF